This record concerns one TCR beta chain sequence. Its target is unknown. Clones were read by immunoSEQ multiplex PCR, and TCRdb kept only the in-frame ones, dropping some. The repertoire holds some 130,000 clones, with almost 85% as singletons. This entry belongs to a study of cytomegalovirus exposure and HLA in healthy donors. CDR1 is SGHTA and CDR2 is FQGTGA in the germline V gene. V lost 2 bases and J lost 3; bases outside the gene matches: 5. The CDR3 extends over 15 amino acids. The 120-subject validation cohort, separate from the approximately 670-subject first cohort, included the donors. Study-level findings and limits: Altogether, 150 or so TCR beta chains were recorded as cytomegalovirus-associated.

Sequencing used PBMCs. This clonotype was obtained from a man aged 30 to 39 in good health and CMV-seropositive. This chain uses TRBV7-3 with TRBJ2-7; TRBD1 matches 9 bases. CDR3 in amino acids: CASSLLQGQGYEQYF. The DNA for the CDR3 is TGTGCCAGCAGCTTACTCCAGGGACAGGGCTACGAGCAGTACTTC.